What follows is one T cell receptor (beta chain) and its context. Its target is unknown. There was one heparinised blood draw per donor, averaging around 100 mL. This sample stems from a study of beta chain features in type 1 diabetes. Germline loops: CDR1 LNHDA, CDR2 SQIVND (reference sequence). This CDR3 is built from 15 residues. The junction had 7 bases not matched to a gene; V was cut back by 4 bases and J by 4 bases. Expressed TCRB transcripts were sequenced because the entire RNA isolate underwent reverse transcription. TCRdb keeps only in-frame clones here, not all; method: immunoSEQ multiplex PCR. Of roughly 370,000 clones in the sample, approximately 15% were seen once. General study points: TCRB CDR3s were moderately but significantly shorter in Type 1 diabetes patients in all four CD4+ subsets.

The chain links TRBV19 to TRBJ2-3; TRBD1 matches 8 bases. The origin of this receptor is a young man in good health. Sequenced: naive CD4+ T cells from blood. In DNA form, the CDR3 reads TGTGCCAGTAGTACAGGGGGCGCGTCGCCAGATACGCAGTATTTT. Encoded protein: CASSTGGASPDTQYF.